The 26 T cell receptor beta chains below come from one sample, sequenced in a study of somatic mutations in cytotoxic T cells in rheumatoid arthritis (dated by TCRdb to between 2016 and 2019). Libraries came from the immunoSEQ multiplex PCR assay. TCRdb provides this immuneACCESS table in a form limited to in-frame rearrangements. Some clones are lacking; in checked studies, under half of them reflect an unresolved V gene, and why the rest are absent is not known. Recorded for this sample are approximately 15,000 clones; 72% of them occurred a single time. 8% to 13% of the sample lies in the top ten. The sequencing input was CD8+ T cells sorted from blood. These receptors were obtained from an adult with rheumatoid arthritis.

The V call is TRBV27, the J call TRBJ2-7; D is ambiguous. The ends were cut back, 3 bases at V and 5 bases at J, with 5 bases in the middle. Germline V gene data show CDR1 as MNHEY and CDR2 as SMNVEV (reference sequence). The length of the CDR3 is 11 residues. DNA for the CDR3: TGTGCCAGCAGTTTGGGGAACGAGCAGTACTTC. It yields the protein CASSLGNEQYF.

J is TRBJ2-2 and V is TRBV2; D tentatively reads TRBD1 or TRBD2 (5 bases each). Trimming cost V 3 bases and J 3 bases, with 11 bases left between them. CDR1 is SNHLY and CDR2 is FYNNEI in the germline V gene. This CDR3 spans 15 amino acids. The CDR3 sequence: CASSETGPYTGELFF. The DNA of the CDR3 is TGTGCCAGCAGTGAGACGGGGCCGTACACCGGGGAGCTGTTTTTT. Full variable domain (outside the CDR3, taken from reference TRBV2 and TRBJ2-2): EPEVTQTPSHQVTQMGQEVILRCVPISNHLYFYWYRQILGQKVEFLVSFYNNEISEKSEIFDDQFSVERPDGSNFTLKIRSTKLEDSAMYFCASSETGPYTGELFFGEGSRLTVL.

This chain links TRBV7-2 with TRBJ2-3, with 7 bases fitting TRBD2. The CDR3 has 14 residues. Germline CDR1 reads SGHTA; CDR2 reads FQGNSA. The V and J ends lost 7 bases and 6 bases, in that order; junction bases with no gene match: 10. Written as DNA, the CDR3 is TGTGCCAGCAACCCAGGGCCTAGCGGTGATACGCAGTATTTT. This encodes CASNPGPSGDTQYF. The full variable domain, rest sourced from reference TRBV7-2 and TRBJ2-3, is GAGVSQSPSNKVTEKGKDVELRCDPISGHTALYWYRQSLGQGLEFLIYFQGNSAPDKSGLPSDRFSAERTGGSVSTLTIQRTQQEDSAVYLCASNPGPSGDTQYFGPGTRLTVL.

This sequence joins TRBV7-6 and TRBJ2-1; 7 positions match TRBD2. Trimming took 2 bases from V and 9 from J; bases not matched to a gene: 10. Germline V lookup: CDR1 SGHVS, CDR2 FNYEAQ. The CDR3 has 15 amino acids. CDR3 coding DNA: TGTGCCAGCAGCTTAACGGCTAGCGGTTATTCTGAGCAGTTCTTC. As protein: CASSLTASGYSEQFF.

V usage is TRBV21-1 and J usage is TRBJ2-1. TRBV21-1 is described as a pseudogene. This CDR3 has 13 residues. CDR3 DNA: TGTGCCAGCAGCAAACCCCGGGCCAATGAGCAGTTCTTC. Its protein is CASSKPRANEQFF.

A single count supports this clone. The chain uses TRBV19 and TRBJ1-5; 7 bases agree with TRBD1. Losses at the gene ends were 5 bases for V and 0 bases for J; bases not matched to a gene: 10. The germline V gene encodes CDR1 LNHDA and CDR2 SQIVND (reference sequence). This CDR3 is built from 17 residues. CDR3 protein: CASSLRQGAYSNQPQHF. The CDR3 DNA follows: TGTGCCAGTAGTCTAAGACAGGGCGCTTATAGCAATCAGCCCCAGCATTTT.

This clone was counted once. The chain recombines TRBV5-1 with TRBJ1-1; D is ambiguous. V was pared by 0 bases and J by 3 bases, with 3 bases between. The length of the CDR3 is 12 residues. From germline, CDR1 is SGHRS and CDR2 YFSETQ. The CDR3: CASSLVDTEAFF. CDR3 DNA sequence: TGCGCCAGCAGCTTGGTTGACACTGAAGCTTTCTTT.

This clone has only a few counts. The chain joins TRBV19 to TRBJ1-5, with D perhaps TRBD1 (6 bases). This CDR3 spans 13 amino acids. V gave up 4 bases and J gave up 5 bases, with 9 bases separating them. The V gene's germline CDR1 is LNHDA and CDR2 SQIVND (reference sequence). For the CDR3, the DNA is TGTGCCAGTAGTAACAGGGTGGATCAGCCCCAGCATTTT. Amino acids: CASSNRVDQPQHF.

The J gene is TRBJ1-2, the V gene TRBV4-3, with D unresolved. V was trimmed by 0 bases and J by 4 bases, leaving 12 bases between them. The germline V gene has CDR1 LGHNA and CDR2 YSLEER. The CDR3 contains 15 residues. The CDR3 here is CASSQEASTIYGYTF. The DNA of the CDR3 is TGCGCCAGCAGCCAAGAGGCCAGTACAATCTATGGCTACACCTTC.

The chain recombines TRBV29-1 with TRBJ1-1, with D unclear. The CDR3 is made up of 12 amino acids. V was trimmed by 7 bases and J by 0 bases, leaving 9 bases between them. Germline assignment: CDR1 SQVTM and CDR2 ANQGSEA. Here the CDR3 DNA reads TGCAGCGCCCAGGCGCTGAACACTGAAGCTTTCTTT. It yields the protein CSAQALNTEAFF.

V is TRBV9 and J is TRBJ2-7, with 7 positions matching TRBD2. The CDR3 has 16 residues. The ends lost 3 bases at V and 2 bases at J; junction bases unmatched: 11. Germline V lookup: CDR1 SGDLS, CDR2 YYNGEE. CDR3 coding DNA: TGTGCCAGCAGCGCTGGGGGGGGACGGGATGCCTACGAGCAGTACTTC. It specifies CASSAGGGRDAYEQYF.

This clone has only one observation. The V call is TRBV6-9, the J call TRBJ1-2, with a tentative D call TRBD1 (5 bases). Germline CDR1 reads MNHGY; CDR2 reads SVAAGI. There are 13 residues in the CDR3. Trimming shortened V by 3 bases and J by 2 bases, and 7 bases separated the two germline ends. CDR3 protein: CASSYNRNYGYTF. The CDR3 DNA sequence: TGTGCCAGCAGTTACAACAGGAACTATGGCTACACCTTC.

V usage is TRBV2 and J usage is TRBJ2-1, with TRBD2 identical over 7 bases. Trimming at V came to 6 bases and at J to 4 bases, leaving 6 bases not matched to a gene. Germline CDR1 is SNHLY and CDR2 is FYNNEI. CDR3 size: 14 residues. The DNA for the CDR3 is TGTGCCAGCAGGCCCGTGGGGGGGTACAATGAGCAGTTCTTC. It yields the protein CASRPVGGYNEQFF.

The J gene is TRBJ1-1, the V gene TRBV9; no definite D call. In germline, CDR1 is SGDLS, CDR2 YYNGEE. This CDR3 contains 15 residues. Trimming shortened V by 0 bases and J by 4 bases, and 13 bases separated the two germline ends. CDR3: CASSVAPLGSTEAFF. The CDR3 region has the DNA TGTGCCAGCAGCGTAGCCCCCCTGGGGAGCACTGAAGCTTTCTTT.

V and J are TRBV30 and TRBJ2-7; D is perhaps TRBD1 (5 bases). The V gene lost 5 bases and the J gene lost 0 bases, with 11 bases spanning the gap. The CDR3 spans 13 residues. Germline V gene lookup returns CDR1 GTSNPN and CDR2 SVGIG (reference sequence). The CDR3 DNA is TGTGCCTGGTATGACAGAGGCTCCTACGAGCAGTACTTC. Protein sequence: CAWYDRGSYEQYF. The variable domain in full, completed from reference TRBV30 and TRBJ2-7, reads SQTIHQWPATLVQPVGSPLSLECTVEGTSNPNLYWYRQAAGRGLQLLFYSVGIGQISSEVPQNLSASRPQDRQFILSSKKLLLSDSGFYLCAWYDRGSYEQYFGPGTRLTVT.

The CDR3 region has the DNA TGTGCCAGCAGCGCGGGGGGTGAAGCTTTCTTT. It codes for CASSAGGEAFF. The chain carries TRBV9 and TRBJ1-1; D may be TRBD1 (5 bases). Trimming took off 3 bases at V and 7 bases at J, with 7 bases between the two ends. Germline loops: CDR1 SGDLS, CDR2 YYNGEE. CDR3 length equals 11 residues.

The gene calls are TRBV11-3 and TRBJ2-5; 7 bases line up with TRBD1. Germline assignment: CDR1 SGHNT and CDR2 YENEEA. There are 15 residues in the CDR3. The V and J ends lost 5 bases and 2 bases, in that order; junction bases with no gene match: 8. The CDR3 sequence: CASSLRGKGQETQYF. Written as DNA, the CDR3 is TGTGCCAGCAGCCTCAGGGGGAAGGGTCAAGAGACCCAGTACTTC.

The chain links TRBV20-1 to TRBJ2-7; D is ambiguous. The CDR3 spans 10 residues. In germline, CDR1 is DFQATT, CDR2 SNEGSKA (reference sequence). Trimming cost V 0 bases and J 6 bases, with 3 bases left between them. The CDR3 DNA is TGCAGTGCTAGAGAGGCCGAGCAGTACTTC. Translating gives CSAREAEQYF.

V gene TRBV30 combines with J gene TRBJ2-3; TRBD2 matches 9 bases. The V and J ends lost 1 base and 4 bases, in that order; junction bases with no gene match: 15. CDR1 and CDR2 (germline): GTSNPN, SVGIG (reference sequence). This CDR3 is built from 18 residues. CDR3 protein: CAWSERGLGLAFPDTQYF. In DNA, the CDR3 is TGTGCCTGGAGTGAGAGGGGCCTCGGACTAGCGTTCCCAGATACGCAGTATTTT.

V usage is TRBV9 and J usage is TRBJ2-3; D might be TRBD1 or TRBD2, each matching 5 bases. V dropped 0 bases and J dropped 3 bases, with 11 bases sitting between them. Germline V lookup: CDR1 SGDLS, CDR2 YYNGEE. This CDR3 comprises 15 residues. The CDR3: CASSVEGWGTDTQYF. The CDR3 DNA reads as TGTGCCAGCAGCGTAGAGGGGTGGGGGACAGATACGCAGTATTTT.

This chain joins TRBV5-4 and TRBJ2-7; D not certain. The CDR3 length is 12 residues. From germline, CDR1 is SGHNT and CDR2 YYREEE (reference sequence). V lost 0 bases and J 3 bases, leaving 4 bases between the germline ends. The CDR3 here is CASSLGGYEQYF. The CDR3 DNA follows: TGTGCCAGCAGCTTGGGAGGCTACGAGCAGTACTTC.

The chain has TRBV11-3 and TRBJ2-1, with a possible D match to TRBD2 (6 bases). The V gene's germline CDR1 is SGHNT and CDR2 YENEEA. The CDR3 has 14 amino acids. Between the trimmed V and J ends, which lost 4 bases and 4 bases, there was a span of 11 bases. The CDR3 reads CASSSRDLYNEQFF. CDR3 DNA sequence: TGTGCCAGCAGCTCGCGGGACTTGTACAATGAGCAGTTCTTC. Variable domain in full (rest from reference TRBV11-3 and TRBJ2-1): EAGVVQSPRYKIIEKKQPVAFWCNPISGHNTLYWYLQNLGQGPELLIRYENEEAVDDSQLPKDRFSAERLKGVDSTLKIQPAELGDSAVYLCASSSRDLYNEQFFGPGTRLTVL.

V gene TRBV2 combines with J gene TRBJ2-1; D remains unclear. The CDR3 is 15 amino acids. V was clipped by 8 bases and J by 0 bases, with 14 bases between them. Germline V gene sequence: CDR1 SNHLY, CDR2 FYNNEI. The chain's CDR3 is CASGRGRSSYNEQFF. Here the CDR3 DNA reads TGTGCCAGCGGACGTGGGCGGAGCTCCTACAATGAGCAGTTCTTC.

This chain links TRBV30 with TRBJ1-1; possibly TRBD1 for D (6 bases). V was clipped by 4 bases and J by 5 bases, with 17 bases between them. Germline V gives CDR1 GTSNPN, CDR2 SVGIG (reference sequence). The CDR3 is 14 residues long. The DNA for the CDR3 is TGTGCCTGGACCGACGGGGGCTGGGGAACTGAAGCTTTCTTT. Protein sequence: CAWTDGGWGTEAFF.

The V call is TRBV5-6, the J call TRBJ2-1; TRBD2 is a possible D gene (7 bases). The CDR3 sequence is 17 residues long. Trimming took off 0 bases at V and 5 bases at J, with 18 bases between the two ends. Germline V gene lookup returns CDR1 SGHDT and CDR2 YYEEEE. The CDR3 DNA follows: TGTGCCAGCAGCTTGGGCTTGCGCGGGGGCAGGAACAATGAGCAGTTCTTC. It specifies CASSLGLRGGRNNEQFF. Together with reference TRBV5-6 and TRBJ2-1, the CDR3 gives the full variable domain: DAGVTQSPTHLIKTRGQQVTLRCSPKSGHDTVSWYQQALGQGPQFIFQYYEEEERQRGNFPDRFSGHQFPNYSSELNVNALLLGDSALYLCASSLGLRGGRNNEQFFGPGTRLTVL.

Within the sample, this clone is medium-sized (0.01 to 0.1%). This chain joins TRBV7-3 and TRBJ2-7; D is uncertain. Germline V lookup: CDR1 SGHTA, CDR2 FQGTGA. Trimming cost V 9 bases and J 5 bases, with 11 bases left between them. The CDR3 length is 11 residues. CDR3 nucleotides: TGTGCCAGAGCAAGTGGGCACGAGCAGTACTTC. Translating gives CARASGHEQYF.